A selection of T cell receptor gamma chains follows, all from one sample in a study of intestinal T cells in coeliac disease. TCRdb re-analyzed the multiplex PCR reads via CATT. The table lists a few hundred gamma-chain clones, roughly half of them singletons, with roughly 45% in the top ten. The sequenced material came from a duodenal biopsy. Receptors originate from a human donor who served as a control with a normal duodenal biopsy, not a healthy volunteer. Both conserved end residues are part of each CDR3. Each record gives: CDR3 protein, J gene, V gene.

cdr3_aa: CARGIMAQGHYYKKLF
j_call: TRGJ1/TRGJ2
v_call: TRGV10

cdr3_aa: CAPSPDNSSDWIKTF
j_call: TRGJP2
v_call: TRGV3

cdr3_aa: CATWDRSPNYYKKLF
j_call: TRGJ1/TRGJ2
v_call: TRGV2

cdr3_aa: CATWDVSHKKLF
j_call: TRGJ1/TRGJ2
v_call: TRGV4

cdr3_aa: CATWDRPVSYKKLF
j_call: TRGJ1/TRGJ2
v_call: TRGV3

cdr3_aa: CATWGRALCKKLF
j_call: TRGJ1/TRGJ2
v_call: TRGV2

cdr3_aa: CALWEVWGTFLNDYYKKLF
j_call: TRGJ1/TRGJ2
v_call: TRGV9

cdr3_aa: CALWGGAPYYKKLF
j_call: TRGJ1/TRGJ2
v_call: TRGV9

cdr3_aa: CALWECGVTFLNDYYKKLF
j_call: TRGJ1/TRGJ2
v_call: TRGV9

cdr3_aa: CACWISLYTTGWFKIF
j_call: TRGJP1
v_call: TRGV11

cdr3_aa: CACLDFLWEKLF
j_call: TRGJ1/TRGJ2
v_call: TRGV11

cdr3_aa: CAHLAWRGPTYSSDWIKTF
j_call: TRGJP2
v_call: TRGV2

cdr3_aa: CAPGTLDIHYKKLF
j_call: TRGJ1/TRGJ2
v_call: TRGV2

cdr3_aa: CAPVPIIVADWIKTF
j_call: TRGJP2
v_call: TRGV3